These 19 T cell receptor beta chains were all obtained from the same sample, sequenced in a study of Ad26.COV2.S vaccination and SARS-CoV-2 variants. This table comes from immunoSEQ multiplex PCR, and its TCRdb copy is limited to in-frame clones, with some not included. The sample records around 45,000 clones, roughly 80% being singletons. The material was peripheral blood, obtained after recovery from COVID-19. These receptor sequences come from a human donor who had recovered from COVID-19.

The chain uses TRBV5-1 and TRBJ2-1, with D unresolved. V was shortened by 0 bases and J by 8 bases, with 21 bases between the two germline ends. The CDR3 loop spans 17 amino acids. The germline V gene has CDR1 SGHRS and CDR2 YFSETQ. CDR3: CASSLEGWLGVEDEQFF. The CDR3 nucleotides read TGCGCCAGCAGCTTGGAAGGGTGGCTGGGCGTCGAGGATGAGCAGTTCTTC.

The chain couples TRBV6-7 to TRBJ1-1; no firm D call. TRBV6-7 is sorted into the ORF group, with uncertain function. The CDR3 contains 13 residues. V dropped 6 bases and J dropped 0 bases, with 8 bases sitting between them. This CDR3 is CASSSSLNTEAFF. CDR3 bases: TGTGCCAGCAGCTCATCCTTGAACACTGAAGCTTTCTTT.

The chain combines TRBV7-9 with TRBJ1-4; D unresolved. The germline V gene has CDR1 SEHNR and CDR2 FQNEAQ (reference sequence). This CDR3 contains 15 residues. Trimming left V 5 bases short and J 0 bases short, with 10 bases between. CDR3 protein: CASSLPSTTNEKLFF. The CDR3 nucleotides read TGTGCCAGCAGCCTCCCCAGTACAACTAATGAAAAACTGTTTTTT.

This clone was seen a few times. The V call is TRBV2, the J call TRBJ2-5; 12 bases fit TRBD1. The CDR3 has 14 residues. Germline loops: CDR1 SNHLY, CDR2 FYNNEI. V dropped 9 bases and J dropped 5; count of bases not matched to a gene: 7. CDR3 amino acids: CASNRDRGRETQYF. In DNA form, the CDR3 reads TGTGCCAGTAACCGGGACAGGGGGCGGGAGACCCAGTACTTC.

This clone was detected once. V gene TRBV7-9 combines with J gene TRBJ1-1; TRBD1 agrees at 8 bases. The CDR3 sequence is 13 residues long. Germline loops: CDR1 SEHNR, CDR2 FQNEAQ (reference sequence). V trimming: 6 bases; J trimming: 7 bases; junction bases outside the gene matches: 7. Here the CDR3 DNA reads TGTGCCAGCAGTCGAGACAGGGGCAATGAAGCTTTCTTT. Translated: CASSRDRGNEAFF.

The V and J genes are TRBV28 and TRBJ1-2, with D maybe TRBD1 (6 bases). CDR1 is MDHEN, CDR2 SYDVKM, per germline. The CDR3 covers 11 residues. The ends were cut back, 6 bases at V and 7 bases at J, with 9 bases in the middle. The CDR3, as DNA: TGTGCCAGCAGGTGGGGGCCTGGCTACACCTTC. Protein sequence: CASRWGPGYTF.

The rearrangement links TRBV6-6 to TRBJ1-1; D may be TRBD1 (5 bases). The CDR3 consists of 15 residues. The ends were cut back, 7 bases at V and 0 bases at J, with 15 bases in the middle. CDR1 and CDR2 from the germline V gene are MNHNY and SVGAGI (reference sequence). The DNA for the CDR3 is TGTGCCAGCATCAAGTCAGGGTTCGTGAACACTGAAGCTTTCTTT. Translated, it gives CASIKSGFVNTEAFF.

This chain connects TRBV3-1 (or the pseudogene TRBV3-2) to TRBJ2-7, with D perhaps matching TRBD1 (6 bases). V was trimmed by 4 bases and J by 7 bases, leaving 17 bases between them. Germline CDR1 LGHDT, CDR2 YNNKEL (reference sequence). This CDR3 is built from 14 residues. The CDR3 region is CASSLRDTNGEQYF. The CDR3 bases are TGTGCCAGCAGCCTCCGGGACACCAATGGGGAGCAGTACTTC.

This clone was picked up one time. This chain connects TRBV25-1 to TRBJ2-7; TRBD1 matches 9 bases. From germline, CDR1 is MGHDK and CDR2 SYGVNS. Trimming cost V 6 bases and J 4 bases; bases outside gene matches: 10. The CDR3 is 15 residues long. The chain's CDR3 is CASSSYYRGQYEQYV. For the CDR3, the DNA is TGTGCCAGCAGCTCTTACTACAGGGGGCAATACGAGCAGTACGTC.

The chain uses TRBV19 and TRBJ1-4; TRBD1 matches at 7 bases. The CDR3 is 14 residues long. With V trimmed by 4 bases and J by 8 bases, 7 bases remained unmatched. Germline loops: CDR1 LNHDA, CDR2 SQIVND (reference sequence). CDR3 coding DNA: TGTGCCAGTAGTAACAGGGGCTCAAGAGAAAAACTGTTTTTT. The encoded protein is CASSNRGSREKLFF.

The CDR3 coding sequence is TGTGCCAGCAGTCGTCCGGACAGGGATGGGGCCAACGTCCTGACTTTC. Translation: CASSRPDRDGANVLTF. The rearrangement links TRBV6-2 or TRBV6-3 to TRBJ2-6, with 8 bases fitting TRBD1. V lost 5 bases, J lost 3 bases, and 6 bases stayed unmatched. CDR1 MNHEY and CDR2 SVGEGT come from the germline V gene. The CDR3 has 16 amino acids.

On this clone: The conserved closing phenylalanine or tryptophan is absent in this CDR3, likely reflecting a read error. Because the CDR3's place on the DNA is in doubt, the DNA is left out and the CDR3 is given as listed by TCRdb. The V call is TRBV5-3, the J call TRBJ1-1; the DNA was not used to check the table's D call, TRBD1. TRBV5-3 is noted as an ORF with a role that remains uncertain. The CDR3 length equals 15 residues, ends included. The CDR3: CARSWIRPGQGASKL.

The chain is built from TRBV7-9 and TRBJ2-5; D may be TRBD2 (6 bases). Germline V gene data show CDR1 as SEHNR and CDR2 as FQNEAQ (reference sequence). V gave up 3 bases and J gave up 5 bases, with 16 bases separating them. The CDR3 has 15 residues. The CDR3 loop reads CASSFMGGTGETQYF. CDR3 sequence (DNA): TGTGCCAGCAGCTTTATGGGCGGGACCGGGGAGACCCAGTACTTC.

The chain uses TRBV19 and TRBJ2-3; 7 positions agree with TRBD2. V lost 7 bases to trimming and J lost 15 bases; unmatched junction nucleotides: 13. Germline assignment: CDR1 LNHDA and CDR2 SQIVND (reference sequence). This CDR3 spans 12 amino acids. This chain's CDR3 is CASKGGARDYYF. The CDR3 DNA reads TGTGCCAGTAAGGGAGGGGCCAGGGATTATTATTTT.

The chain couples TRBV30 to TRBJ1-1; 10 bases line up with TRBD1. The CDR3 has 13 residues. J gave up 10 bases and V 5 bases, and 10 bases lay outside the gene matches. Germline-derived CDR1 and CDR2 are GTSNPN and SVGIG (reference sequence). The CDR3 sequence is CAWSGTGAPLAFF. The CDR3, as DNA: TGTGCCTGGTCCGGGACAGGGGCCCCCTTAGCTTTCTTT.

V gene TRBV5-1 combines with J gene TRBJ2-3; a possible D gene is TRBD2 (5 bases). The CDR3 covers 13 residues. The V gene's germline CDR1 is SGHRS and CDR2 YFSETQ. V gave up 3 bases and J gave up 2 bases, with 7 bases separating them. CDR3: CASSSGVTDTQYF. CDR3 in DNA: TGCGCCAGCAGCTCCGGGGTCACAGATACGCAGTATTTT.

The V gene is TRBV10-3, the J gene TRBJ1-1; D is uncertain. The CDR3 sequence is 14 residues long. The ends were cut back, 7 bases at V and 5 bases at J, with 17 bases in the middle. Germline V gene data show CDR1 as ENHRY and CDR2 as SYGVKD. CDR3 nucleotide sequence: TGTGCCATCACACAAGCCAACCCGGAGACTGAAGCTTTCTTT. This codes for CAITQANPETEAFF.

The chain links TRBV14 to TRBJ2-5; D remains ambiguous. The V and J ends lost 1 base and 5 bases respectively, with 5 bases between them. CDR3 length: 12 amino acids. From germline, CDR1 is SGHDN and CDR2 FVKESK. The CDR3 loop reads CASSQVRETQYF. CDR3 bases: TGTGCCAGCAGCCAAGTGCGGGAGACCCAGTACTTC.

In this sample, this clone turned up a few times. The J gene is TRBJ1-5, the V gene TRBV19; D is unresolved. There are 14 residues in the CDR3. The ends were cut back, 4 bases at V and 6 bases at J, with 13 bases in the middle. Germline V lookup: CDR1 LNHDA, CDR2 SQIVND (reference sequence). The CDR3 protein is CASSRWGGSQPQHF. CDR3 DNA: TGTGCCAGTAGTAGGTGGGGTGGAAGTCAGCCCCAGCATTTT.